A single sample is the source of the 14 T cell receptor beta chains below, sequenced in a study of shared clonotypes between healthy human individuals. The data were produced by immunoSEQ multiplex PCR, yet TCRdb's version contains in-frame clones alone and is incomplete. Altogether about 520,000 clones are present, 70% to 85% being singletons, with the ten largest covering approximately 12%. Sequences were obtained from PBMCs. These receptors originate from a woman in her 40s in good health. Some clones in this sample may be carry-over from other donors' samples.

CDR3 DNA: TGTGCCAGCAGTTTCGGGGTTGGTGGGGCTTTCTTT. Amino acid sequence: CASSFGVGGAFF. The chain recombines TRBV28 with TRBJ1-1; D is unclear. The CDR3 is 12 amino acids. V lost 3 bases and J 11 bases, leaving 13 bases between the germline ends. The germline gives CDR1 MDHEN, CDR2 SYDVKM.

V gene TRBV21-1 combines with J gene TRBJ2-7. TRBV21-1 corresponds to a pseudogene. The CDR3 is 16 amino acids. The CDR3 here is CASSKEVQGGGGEQYF. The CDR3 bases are TGTGCCAGCAGCAAAGAGGTCCAGGGAGGGGGCGGCGAGCAGTACTTC.

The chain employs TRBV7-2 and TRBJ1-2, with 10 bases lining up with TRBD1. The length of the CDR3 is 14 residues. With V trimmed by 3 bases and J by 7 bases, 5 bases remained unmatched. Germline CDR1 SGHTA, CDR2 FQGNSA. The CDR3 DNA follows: TGTGCCAGCAGCTTCGACAGGGGGCAAATTGGCTACACCTTC. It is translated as CASSFDRGQIGYTF.

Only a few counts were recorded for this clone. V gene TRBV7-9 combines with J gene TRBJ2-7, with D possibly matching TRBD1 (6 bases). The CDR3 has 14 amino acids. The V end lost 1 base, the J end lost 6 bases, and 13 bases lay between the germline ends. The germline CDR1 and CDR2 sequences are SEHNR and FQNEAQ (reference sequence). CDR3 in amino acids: CASSLVPDRREQYF. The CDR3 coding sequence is TGTGCCAGCAGCTTAGTGCCGGACAGACGCGAGCAGTACTTC.

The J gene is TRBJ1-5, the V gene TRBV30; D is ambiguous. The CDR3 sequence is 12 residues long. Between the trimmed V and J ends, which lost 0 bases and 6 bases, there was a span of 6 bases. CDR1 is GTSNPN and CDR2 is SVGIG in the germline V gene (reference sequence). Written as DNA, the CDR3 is TGTGCCTGGAGTGTAGGTGGTCAGCCCCAGCATTTT. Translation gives CAWSVGGQPQHF.

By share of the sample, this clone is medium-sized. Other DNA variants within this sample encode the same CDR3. In DNA, the CDR3 is TGTGCCAGCAGTCGTCCCGGGACTAGCGGGAGTACCGAGCAGTACTTC. Translation: CASSRPGTSGSTEQYF. The chain is built from TRBV7-9 and TRBJ2-7; 14 bases fit TRBD2. V lost 6 bases, J lost 6 bases, and 10 bases stayed unmatched. The CDR3 loop spans 16 amino acids. Germline V lookup: CDR1 SEHNR, CDR2 FQNEAQ (reference sequence). The variable domain in full, completed from reference TRBV7-9 and TRBJ2-7, reads DTGVSQNPRHKITKRGQNVTFRCDPISEHNRLYWYRQTLGQGPEFLTYFQNEAQLEKSRLLSDRFSAERPKGSFSTLEIQRTEQGDSAMYLCASSRPGTSGSTEQYFGPGTRLTVT.

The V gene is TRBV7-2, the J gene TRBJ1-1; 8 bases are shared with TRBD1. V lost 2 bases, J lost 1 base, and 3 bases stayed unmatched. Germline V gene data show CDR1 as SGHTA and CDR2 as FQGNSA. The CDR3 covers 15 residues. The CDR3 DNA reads TGTGCCAGCAGCTTATGGACAGGGCGGAACACTGAAGCTTTCTTT. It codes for CASSLWTGRNTEAFF. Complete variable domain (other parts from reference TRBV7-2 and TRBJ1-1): GAGVSQSPSNKVTEKGKDVELRCDPISGHTALYWYRQSLGQGLEFLIYFQGNSAPDKSGLPSDRFSAERTGGSVSTLTIQRTQQEDSAVYLCASSLWTGRNTEAFFGQGTRLTVV.

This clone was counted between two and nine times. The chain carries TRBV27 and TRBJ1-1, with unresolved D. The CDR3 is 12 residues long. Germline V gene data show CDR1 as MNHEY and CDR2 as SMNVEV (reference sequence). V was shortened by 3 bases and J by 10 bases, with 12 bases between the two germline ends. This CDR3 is CASSLWGGRAFF. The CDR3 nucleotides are TGTGCCAGCAGTTTGTGGGGAGGGAGAGCTTTCTTT.

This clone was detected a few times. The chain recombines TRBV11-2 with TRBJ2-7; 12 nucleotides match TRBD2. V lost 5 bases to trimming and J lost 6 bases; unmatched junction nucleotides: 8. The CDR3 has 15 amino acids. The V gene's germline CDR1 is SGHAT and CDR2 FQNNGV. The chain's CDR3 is CASSPLAGGLGEQYF. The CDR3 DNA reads TGTGCCAGCAGCCCCCTAGCGGGAGGGCTAGGCGAGCAGTACTTC.

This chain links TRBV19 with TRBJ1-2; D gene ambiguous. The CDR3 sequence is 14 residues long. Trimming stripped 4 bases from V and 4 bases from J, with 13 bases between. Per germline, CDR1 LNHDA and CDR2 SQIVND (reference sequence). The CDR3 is CASSTGVSTYGYTF. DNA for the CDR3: TGTGCCAGTAGTACCGGTGTCAGCACCTATGGCTACACCTTC.

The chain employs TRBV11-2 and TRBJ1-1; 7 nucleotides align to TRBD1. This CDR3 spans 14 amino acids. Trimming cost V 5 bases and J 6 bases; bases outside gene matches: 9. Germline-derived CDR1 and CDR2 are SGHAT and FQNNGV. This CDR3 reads CASSRGAGGPEAFF. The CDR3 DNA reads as TGTGCCAGCAGCCGAGGGGCAGGGGGACCTGAAGCTTTCTTT. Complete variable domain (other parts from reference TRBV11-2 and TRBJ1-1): EAGVAQSPRYKIIEKRQSVAFWCNPISGHATLYWYQQILGQGPKLLIQFQNNGVVDDSQLPKDRFSAERLKGVDSTLKIQPAKLEDSAVYLCASSRGAGGPEAFFGQGTRLTVV.

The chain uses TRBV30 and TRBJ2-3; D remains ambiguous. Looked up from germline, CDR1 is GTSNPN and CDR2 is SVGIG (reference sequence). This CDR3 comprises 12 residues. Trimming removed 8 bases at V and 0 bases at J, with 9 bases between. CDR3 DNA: TGTGCCCGCGCGGATAGCACAGATACGCAGTATTTT. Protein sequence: CARADSTDTQYF. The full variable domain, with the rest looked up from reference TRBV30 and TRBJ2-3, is SQTIHQWPATLVQPVGSPLSLECTVEGTSNPNLYWYRQAAGRGLQLLFYSVGIGQISSEVPQNLSASRPQDRQFILSSKKLLLSDSGFYLCARADSTDTQYFGPGTRLTVL.

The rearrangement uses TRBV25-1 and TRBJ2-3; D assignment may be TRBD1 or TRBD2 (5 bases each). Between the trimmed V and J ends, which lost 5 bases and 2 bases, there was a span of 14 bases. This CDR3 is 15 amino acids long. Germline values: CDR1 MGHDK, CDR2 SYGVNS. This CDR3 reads CASSTRDGFTDTQYF. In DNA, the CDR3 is TGTGCCAGCAGTACCCGGGACGGCTTCACAGATACGCAGTATTTT.

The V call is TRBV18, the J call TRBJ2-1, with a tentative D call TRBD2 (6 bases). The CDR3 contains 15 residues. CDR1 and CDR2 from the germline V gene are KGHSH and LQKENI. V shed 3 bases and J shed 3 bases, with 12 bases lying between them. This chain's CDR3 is CASSPRTTDYNEQFF. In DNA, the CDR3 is TGTGCCAGCTCACCGAGGACTACCGACTACAATGAGCAGTTCTTC.